This T cell receptor beta chain was sequenced during a study of T cell responses to AZD1222 COVID-19 vaccine. General study findings and limits: An increase in Spike-specific TCR breadth and depth was observed after two AZD1222 doses. Donor demographics were predominantly white British with a female majority; clonal diversity may be underestimated. Unmutated variant regions are reportedly targeted by nearly half of spike-specific TCRs.

Generated by immunoSEQ multiplex PCR, the TCRdb table keeps only in-frame clones and is missing some. The sample includes about 130,000 clones, 85% to 95% of them seen just once. Germline CDR1 and CDR2: SGDLS and YYNGEE. V lost 4 bases and J 0 bases, leaving 16 bases between the germline ends. There are 17 residues in the CDR3. Points on this clone: Its antigen remains unidentified.

The gene calls are TRBV9 and TRBJ1-4; D remains ambiguous. This sequence was found in an adult who received the AZD1222 COVID-19 vaccine. Source: peripheral blood, taken 28 days after the second AZD1222 dose. CDR3 amino acids: CASSLRPLGATNEKLFF. In DNA form, the CDR3 reads TGTGCCAGCAGCCTCCGCCCCCTCGGGGCAACTAATGAAAAACTGTTTTTT.